These 12 T cell receptor beta chains were sequenced from one sample in a study of neurological immune-mediated disorders. In TCRdb, the 5' RACE reads were re-called with MiXCR into one record per CDR3 protein. In the table there are 45,000 to 70,000 distinct CDR3 sequences, around 4.4% of which are singletons. Sequenced input: PBMCs. These TCRs come from a man aged 50 or older with multiple sclerosis.

In its sample, this clonotype was seen many times. V and J are TRBV10-3 and TRBJ2-1, with 10 bases lining up with TRBD2. Germline CDR1 is ENHRY and CDR2 is SYGVKD. After removal of 5 bases from V and 4 bases from J, the junction contained 5 bases not matched to a gene. CDR3 length: 15 residues. CDR3 residues: CAISRGLAVYNEQFF. In DNA form, the CDR3 reads TGTGCCATCAGTAGAGGACTAGCGGTATACAATGAGCAGTTCTTC.

This clonotype was found many times. The rearrangement uses TRBV7-3 and TRBJ2-3; D is perhaps TRBD1 (5 bases). V was trimmed by 2 bases and J by 4 bases, leaving 19 bases between them. From germline, CDR1 is SGHTA and CDR2 FQGTGA. This CDR3 has 17 residues. CDR3 sequence: CASSLLPGQSVADTQYF. The CDR3 bases are TGTGCCAGCAGCTTATTACCCGGACAAAGCGTCGCAGATACGCAGTATTTT.

There are many counts of this clonotype. V and J are TRBV6-1 and TRBJ2-7; 9 nucleotides align to TRBD2. Germline values: CDR1 MNHNS, CDR2 SASEGT. Trimming removed 8 bases from V and 0 bases from J; junction bases left unmatched: 5. CDR3 size: 14 residues. The CDR3 sequence is CASGREGSSYEQYF. The CDR3 DNA sequence: TGTGCCAGCGGGCGGGAGGGGAGCTCCTACGAGCAGTACTTC.

This clonotype was seen repeatedly, ten times or more. Written as DNA, the CDR3 is TGCAGTGCTAGAGAACGCGGAGCCCCCCCTCAGCAGTTCTTC. Protein: CSARERGAPPQQFF. The chain has TRBV20-1 and TRBJ2-1; D gene ambiguous. This CDR3 contains 14 residues. Trimming removed 0 bases at V and 11 bases at J, with 17 bases between. Germline lookup yields CDR1 DFQATT and CDR2 SNEGSKA (reference sequence).

This clonotype was seen repeatedly, ten times or more. The chain has TRBV5-1 and TRBJ1-2, with a possible D match to TRBD1 (5 bases). The ends were cut back, 4 bases at V and 2 bases at J, with 18 bases in the middle. The CDR3 runs to 16 residues. Germline-derived CDR1 and CDR2 are SGHRS and YFSETQ. The DNA of the CDR3 is TGCGCCAGCAGCCCATTTTCCACCAGGGCCAACTATGGCTACACCTTC. Amino acids: CASSPFSTRANYGYTF.

This clonotype came up many times. At one boundary the junction diverges from the germline segment, which might be a read error. The chain uses TRBV12-3 or TRBV12-4 and TRBJ1-5; the D gene is possibly TRBD1 (6 bases). This CDR3 has 14 amino acids. The CDR3 sequence: CASSRTAGNQPQNF. The CDR3 DNA reads TGTGCCAGCAGTAGGACAGCGGGCAATCAGCCCCAGAATTTT.

This clonotype has at least ten counts. This chain uses TRBV20-1 with TRBJ2-7, with D possibly matching TRBD2 (5 bases). From germline, CDR1 is DFQATT and CDR2 SNEGSKA (reference sequence). V lost 2 bases and J 0 bases, leaving 5 bases between the germline ends. The CDR3 is 12 amino acids. The CDR3 region is CSARRDSYEQYF. CDR3 bases: TGCAGTGCTAGACGGGACTCCTACGAGCAGTACTTC.

The rearrangement joins TRBV18 to TRBJ1-2; no reliable D call. Germline V lookup: CDR1 KGHSH, CDR2 LQKENI. V was shortened by 2 bases and J by 6 bases, with 13 bases between the two germline ends. The CDR3 is 14 residues long. DNA of the CDR3: TGTGCCAGCTCACCAGGGGAAGGTTCCGATGGCTACACCTTC. It translates to CASSPGEGSDGYTF.

This clonotype has at least ten counts. CDR3 amino acids: CSARDEGPEAFF. The CDR3 coding sequence is TGCAGTGCTAGAGATGAGGGACCTGAAGCTTTCTTT. The chain is built from TRBV20-1 and TRBJ1-1, with a tentative D call TRBD1 (5 bases). V was shortened by 0 bases and J by 6 bases, with 8 bases between the two germline ends. CDR1 DFQATT and CDR2 SNEGSKA come from the germline V gene (reference sequence). The CDR3 has 12 residues.

This clonotype has a handful of counts. V and J are TRBV12-3 or TRBV12-4 and TRBJ1-2, with D uncertain. V shed 3 bases and J shed 4 bases, with 15 bases lying between them. CDR3 size: 15 residues. The CDR3, as DNA: TGTGCCAGCAGTTTTATGGTTGGGAGGAGCTATGGCTACACCTTC. Amino acid sequence: CASSFMVGRSYGYTF.

This clonotype was detected many times. This chain uses TRBV7-8 with TRBJ2-1; D is uncertain. Trimming left V 4 bases short and J 4 bases short, with 11 bases between. Germline V gene lookup returns CDR1 SGHVS and CDR2 FQNEAQ. The CDR3 spans 14 residues. The CDR3: CASSSPPPYNEQFF. For the CDR3, the DNA is TGTGCCAGCAGCTCACCGCCTCCTTACAATGAGCAGTTCTTC.

The sample holds many counts of this clonotype. The chain uses TRBV5-1 and TRBJ1-1; D is unclear. The CDR3 is 13 amino acids. Trimming left V 4 bases short and J 1 base short, with 8 bases between. Germline V gives CDR1 SGHRS, CDR2 YFSETQ. DNA of the CDR3: TGCGCCAGCAGCACGGGTCAGAACACTGAAGCTTTCTTT. It yields the protein CASSTGQNTEAFF.